What follows are 20 T cell receptor beta chains derived from one specimen sequenced in a study of a mutant IDH1 vaccine in newly diagnosed glioma. These TCRs' antigens remain unknown. Time point given: week 11, during vaccination. Vaccination comprised doses that each held 300 ug of mutant IDH1 20-mer peptide, plus topical imiquimod. This table comes from immunoSEQ multiplex PCR, and its TCRdb copy is limited to in-frame clones, with some not included. The sample holds fewer than 45,000 clones, over 80% seen once. This material consisted of PBMCs, taken from a glioma patient whose treatment included an IDH1 peptide vaccine. The source is a man aged 40-49 years with glioma.

V gene TRBV5-1 combines with J gene TRBJ2-7, with D tentatively TRBD1 (6 bases). The germline gives CDR1 SGHRS, CDR2 YFSETQ. Trimming cost V 4 bases and J 0 bases, with 11 bases left between them. This CDR3 region has 14 residues. The CDR3 sequence: CASSNEQGSYEQYF. The CDR3 region has the DNA TGCGCCAGCAGCAATGAACAGGGCTCCTACGAGCAGTACTTC.

DNA of the CDR3: TGTGCCAGCGGGGGTACCGCCTCTGGGGCCAACGTCCTGACTTTC. Protein sequence: CASGGTASGANVLTF. This chain links TRBV28 with TRBJ2-6, with D possibly called TRBD1 or TRBD2 (5 bases each). The CDR3 extends over 15 amino acids. Trimming removed 8 bases from V and 0 bases from J, with 11 bases in between. Germline values: CDR1 MDHEN, CDR2 SYDVKM. Combining the CDR3 with reference TRBV28 and TRBJ2-6 gives the whole variable domain DVKVTQSSRYLVKRTGEKVFLECVQDMDHENMFWYRQDPGLGLRLIYFSYDVKMKEKGDIPEGYSVSREKKERFSLILESASTNQTSMYLCASGGTASGANVLTFGAGSRLTVL.

The rearrangement uses TRBV5-4 and TRBJ2-7, with D maybe TRBD1 (6 bases). Germline CDR1 reads SGHNT; CDR2 reads YYREEE (reference sequence). The length of the CDR3 is 11 residues. The V gene lost 1 base and the J gene lost 7 bases, with 6 bases spanning the gap. The CDR3 region is CASSLQGEQYF. CDR3 bases: TGTGCCAGCAGCTTGCAGGGGGAGCAGTACTTC.

The rearrangement links TRBV6-1 to TRBJ2-7; D is unresolved. There are 13 residues in the CDR3. The V gene's germline CDR1 is MNHNS and CDR2 SASEGT. Trimming took 2 bases from V and 0 from J, leaving 5 bases between them. The DNA of the CDR3 is TGTGCCAGCAGTGAATCGATCTCCTACGAGCAGTACTTC. It codes for CASSESISYEQYF.

This clone has a single count. The V and J genes are TRBV28 and TRBJ1-5; D is possibly TRBD1 (6 bases). Trimming took 5 bases from V and 0 from J, leaving 14 bases between them. The CDR3 runs 16 residues. The germline gives CDR1 MDHEN, CDR2 SYDVKM. CDR3: CASSRLGATSNQPQHF. CDR3 sequence (DNA): TGTGCCAGCAGTCGGTTGGGGGCCACTAGCAATCAGCCCCAGCATTTT. Drawing the rest from reference TRBV28 and TRBJ1-5, the complete variable domain is DVKVTQSSRYLVKRTGEKVFLECVQDMDHENMFWYRQDPGLGLRLIYFSYDVKMKEKGDIPEGYSVSREKKERFSLILESASTNQTSMYLCASSRLGATSNQPQHFGDGTRLSIL.

This clone was observed once. V and J are TRBV2 and TRBJ2-7; D is possibly TRBD1 (6 bases). V lost 7 bases to trimming and J lost 0 bases, with 13 bases between them. The germline V gene has CDR1 SNHLY and CDR2 FYNNEI. The length of the CDR3 is 14 residues. CDR3 amino acids: CASTRQASSYEQYF. CDR3 bases: TGTGCCAGCACTAGACAGGCGAGCTCCTACGAGCAGTACTTC.

This clone occurred once. The genes are TRBV7-2 and TRBJ2-2; D may be TRBD1 or TRBD2 (6 bases each). The CDR3 is 15 residues long. V was pared by 8 bases and J by 4 bases, with 17 bases between. Looked up from germline, CDR1 is SGHTA and CDR2 is FQGNSA. CDR3 DNA: TGTGCCAGCTCTCAAGGGGGGCCCTTCACCGGGGAGCTGTTTTTT. Its protein is CASSQGGPFTGELFF.

The rearrangement joins TRBV14 to TRBJ2-7, with D uncertain. In germline, CDR1 is SGHDN, CDR2 FVKESK. Trimming left V 3 bases short and J 5 bases short, with 11 bases between. The CDR3 contains 13 residues. In nucleotides, the CDR3 is TGTGCCAGCAGCCACCCTTCGGCCCACGAGCAGTACTTC. It codes for CASSHPSAHEQYF.

This rearrangement joins TRBV19 to TRBJ1-1; 9 bases agree with TRBD1. The CDR3 loop spans 15 amino acids. The germline V gene encodes CDR1 LNHDA and CDR2 SQIVND (reference sequence). With V trimmed by 11 bases and J by 1 base, 11 bases remained unmatched. CDR3 bases: TGTGCCGTAGCCTTACAGGGGGCCCCGAACACTGAAGCTTTCTTT. Translating it yields CAVALQGAPNTEAFF.

V is TRBV6-6 and J is TRBJ2-5, with TRBD2 identical over 8 bases. The V gene end was trimmed by 7 bases and the J gene end by 1 base; junction bases not matched to a gene: 5. This CDR3 is built from 14 residues. Germline CDR1 is MNHNY and CDR2 is SVGAGI (reference sequence). DNA of the CDR3: TGTGCCAGCACCCCAGCGGGAGCCCAAGAGACCCAGTACTTC. Residues: CASTPAGAQETQYF.

As to this clone: The sample holds other DNA sequences that translate to the same CDR3. V usage is TRBV9 and J usage is TRBJ2-7, with 10 bases identical to TRBD2. The CDR3 runs to 15 residues. Losses at the gene ends were 0 bases for V and 3 bases for J; bases not matched to a gene: 3. From germline, CDR1 is SGDLS and CDR2 YYNGEE. CDR3 residues: CASSVGASGGYEQYF. In DNA, the CDR3 is TGTGCCAGCAGCGTAGGGGCTAGCGGGGGCTACGAGCAGTACTTC.

The chain joins TRBV6-6 to TRBJ1-1; D gene ambiguous. The V gene lost 8 bases and the J gene lost 2 bases, with 15 bases spanning the gap. This CDR3 contains 14 residues. CDR1 MNHNY and CDR2 SVGAGI come from the germline V gene (reference sequence). This CDR3 is CASSLQQSNTEAFF. CDR3 nucleotides: TGTGCCAGCTCCCTACAACAGAGTAACACTGAAGCTTTCTTT.

CDR3: CASRVGRRQYF. The DNA for the CDR3 is TGTGCCAGTCGGGTCGGTCGGAGGCAGTACTTC. The J gene is TRBJ2-7, the V gene TRBV19; no clear D gene. Germline lookup yields CDR1 LNHDA and CDR2 SQIVND (reference sequence). CDR3 length: 11 amino acids. Trimming pared 8 bases from V and 9 bases from J, leaving 14 bases between.

The chain couples TRBV9 to TRBJ2-1; 7 bases map to TRBD2. V trimming: 4 bases; J trimming: 10 bases; junction bases outside the gene matches: 17. The germline V gene has CDR1 SGDLS and CDR2 YYNGEE. The length of the CDR3 is 16 residues. The CDR3 nucleotides are TGTGCCAGCAGCACCCGAAGGTGGTCTAGCGGTAACGAGCAGTTCTTC. Translation gives CASSTRRWSSGNEQFF.

The chain carries TRBV29-1 and TRBJ2-7, with 9 bases fitting TRBD2. The CDR3 consists of 13 residues. Looked up from germline, CDR1 is SQVTM and CDR2 is ANQGSEA. Trimming cost V 4 bases and J 5 bases; bases outside gene matches: 6. The CDR3 reads CSVVAGARHEQYF. The CDR3 bases are TGCAGCGTTGTAGCGGGAGCCCGCCACGAGCAGTACTTC.

This clone came up once. The V and J genes are TRBV9 and TRBJ1-2, with TRBD1 matching 10 bases. Unmatched junction bases numbered 4, after V lost 3 bases and J lost 2 bases. Per the germline V gene, CDR1 is SGDLS and CDR2 is YYNGEE. The length of the CDR3 is 15 residues. The CDR3 reads CASSGTGGWNYGYTF. In DNA form, the CDR3 reads TGTGCCAGCAGCGGGACAGGGGGTTGGAACTATGGCTACACCTTC.

The V call is TRBV4-1, the J call TRBJ2-7, with TRBD1 matching 10 bases. In germline, CDR1 is MGHRA, CDR2 YSYEKL. V lost 1 base and J lost 5; bases outside the gene matches: 8. This CDR3 is 16 amino acids long. CDR3 DNA sequence: TGCGCCAGCAGCCAAGGGGCGACAGGGGGCTTGGACGAGCAGTACTTC. It is translated as CASSQGATGGLDEQYF.

The J gene is TRBJ2-3, the V gene TRBV28; 9 nucleotides match TRBD2. CDR1 is MDHEN and CDR2 is SYDVKM in the germline V gene. V was pared by 3 bases and J by 6 bases, with 7 bases of the junction left unmatched. CDR3 length: 15 amino acids. CDR3 in DNA: TGTGCCAGCAGTTTGACTAGCGGTGTGTCCGATACGCAGTATTTT. Protein product: CASSLTSGVSDTQYF.

This sequence joins TRBV7-3 and TRBJ2-4; TRBD1 might be the D (6 bases). V lost 5 bases and J lost 5, with 10 bases in between. The CDR3 has 13 residues. CDR1 SGHTA and CDR2 FQGTGA come from the germline V gene. The DNA for the CDR3 is TGTGCCAGCAGCATACAGGGCCAAAACATTCAGTACTTC. Translation: CASSIQGQNIQYF.

This clone was observed once. The rearrangement links TRBV7-9 to TRBJ2-7, with TRBD1 matching over 10 bases. The CDR3 extends over 14 amino acids. Germline loops: CDR1 SEHNR, CDR2 FQNEAQ (reference sequence). The trim removed 5 bases at V and 3 bases at J, leaving 4 bases unmatched. The CDR3 loop reads CASSPGQGFYEQYF. The DNA for the CDR3 is TGTGCCAGCAGCCCGGGACAGGGGTTCTACGAGCAGTACTTC.